The present T cell receptor (beta chain) was sequenced within a study of glioma-infiltrating T cells. General observations from the study: Above-expected tissue-blood divergence occurred in all gliomas, most in low-grade ones. Only very few CDR3 sequences appeared in both tissue and blood.

Germline V gene data show CDR1 as SGHNT and CDR2 as YYREEE (reference sequence). V lost 3 bases, J lost 3 bases, and 12 bases lay in between. The length of the CDR3 is 14 residues. Turning to this clonotype: The antigen is unknown.

Using RNA template, CDR3s of TCR alpha and beta were amplified with iRepertoire arm-PCR. MiXCR, run by TCRdb on the multiplex PCR reads, gives a single entry per CDR3 protein. The repertoire holds some 130,000 distinct CDR3 sequences, with about 22% as singletons. J is TRBJ2-5 and V is TRBV5-4, with unresolved D. Material: glioma tissue, nonneoplastic brain tissue, or PBMCs (not recorded which). The clonotype was recovered from a human donor with low-grade glioma or glioblastoma, undergoing nonglioma brain surgery, or in good health (not recorded which). This chain's CDR3 is CASSSERFEETQYF. The CDR3 bases are TGTGCCAGCAGCTCGGAAAGGTTCGAAGAGACCCAGTACTTC.